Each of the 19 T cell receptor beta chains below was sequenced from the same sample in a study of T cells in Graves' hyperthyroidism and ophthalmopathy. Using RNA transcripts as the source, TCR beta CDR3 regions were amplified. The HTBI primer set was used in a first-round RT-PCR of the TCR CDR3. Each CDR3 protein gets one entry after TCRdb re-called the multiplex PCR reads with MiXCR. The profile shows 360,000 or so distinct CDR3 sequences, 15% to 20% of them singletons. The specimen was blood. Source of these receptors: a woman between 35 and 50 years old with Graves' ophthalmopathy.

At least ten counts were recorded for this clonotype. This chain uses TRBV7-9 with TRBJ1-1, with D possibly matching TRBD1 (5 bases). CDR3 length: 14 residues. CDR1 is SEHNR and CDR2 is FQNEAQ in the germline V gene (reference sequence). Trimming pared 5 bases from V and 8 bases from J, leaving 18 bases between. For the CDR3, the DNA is TGTGCCAGCAGCCCCAAGGTATCTAGACAGGAAGCTTTCTTT. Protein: CASSPKVSRQEAFF.

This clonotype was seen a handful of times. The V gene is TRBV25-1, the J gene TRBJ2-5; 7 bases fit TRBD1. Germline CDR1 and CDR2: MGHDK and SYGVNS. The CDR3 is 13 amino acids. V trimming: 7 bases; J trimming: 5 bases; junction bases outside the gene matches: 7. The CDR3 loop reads CASKVGGWETQYF. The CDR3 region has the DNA TGTGCCAGCAAGGTAGGGGGCTGGGAGACCCAGTACTTC.

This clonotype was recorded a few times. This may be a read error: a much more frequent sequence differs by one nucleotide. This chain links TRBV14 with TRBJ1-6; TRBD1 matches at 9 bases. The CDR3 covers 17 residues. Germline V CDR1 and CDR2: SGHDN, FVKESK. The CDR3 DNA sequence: TGTGCCAGCAGCCAAGTACAGGGGGCGAGGATAACTTCACCCCTCTACTTT. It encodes CASSQVQGARITSPLYF.

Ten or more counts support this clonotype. CDR3 protein: CASSLWGESPGTGGPYEQYF. CDR3 sequence (DNA): TGTGCCAGCAGCTTATGGGGGGAGAGCCCGGGGACAGGGGGACCCTACGAGCAGTACTTC. The genes are TRBV13 and TRBJ2-7; 11 nucleotides line up with TRBD1. After removal of 2 bases from V and 2 bases from J, the junction contained 17 bases not matched to a gene. The CDR3 is 20 residues long. The germline CDR1 and CDR2 sequences are PRHDT and FYEKMQ (reference sequence).

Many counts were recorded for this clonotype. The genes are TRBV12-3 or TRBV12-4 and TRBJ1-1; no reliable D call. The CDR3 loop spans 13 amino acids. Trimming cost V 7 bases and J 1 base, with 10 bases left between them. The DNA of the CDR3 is TGTGCCAGCAAACGAGGAGGGAACACTGAAGCTTTCTTT. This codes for CASKRGGNTEAFF.

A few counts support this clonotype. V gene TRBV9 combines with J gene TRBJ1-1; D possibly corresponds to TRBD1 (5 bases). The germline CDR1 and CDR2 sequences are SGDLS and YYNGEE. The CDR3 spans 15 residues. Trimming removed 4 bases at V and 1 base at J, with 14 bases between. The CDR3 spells CASSSQGLGNTEAFF. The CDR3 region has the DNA TGTGCCAGCAGCTCTCAGGGTTTGGGGAACACTGAAGCTTTCTTT.

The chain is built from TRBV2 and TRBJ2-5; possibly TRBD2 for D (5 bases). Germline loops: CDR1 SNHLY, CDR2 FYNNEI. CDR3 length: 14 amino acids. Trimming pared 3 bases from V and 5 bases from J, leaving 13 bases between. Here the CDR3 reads CASSDLSRGETQYF. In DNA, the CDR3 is TGTGCCAGCAGTGATTTATCCCGCGGGGAGACCCAGTACTTC.

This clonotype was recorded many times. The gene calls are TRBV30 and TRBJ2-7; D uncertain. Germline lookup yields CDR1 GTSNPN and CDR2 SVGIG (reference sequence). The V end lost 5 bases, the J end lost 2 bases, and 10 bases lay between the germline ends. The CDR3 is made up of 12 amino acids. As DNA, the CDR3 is TGTGCCTGGGCCGTGGGCCCCTACGAGCAGTACTTC. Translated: CAWAVGPYEQYF.

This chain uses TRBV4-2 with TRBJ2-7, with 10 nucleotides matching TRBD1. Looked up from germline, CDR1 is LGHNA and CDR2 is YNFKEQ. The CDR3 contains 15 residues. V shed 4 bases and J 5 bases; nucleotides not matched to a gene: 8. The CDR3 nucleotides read TGTGCCAGCAGCCTCTCTAGACAGGGGGCCGACGAGCAGTACTTC. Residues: CASSLSRQGADEQYF.

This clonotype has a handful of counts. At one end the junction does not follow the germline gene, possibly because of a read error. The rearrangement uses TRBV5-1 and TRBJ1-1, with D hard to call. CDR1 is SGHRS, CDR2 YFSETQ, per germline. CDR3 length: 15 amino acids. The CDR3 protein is CVSSLVGGRNTEAFF. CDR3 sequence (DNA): TGCGTCAGCAGCTTGGTGGGCGGTAGGAACACTGAAGCTTTCTTT.

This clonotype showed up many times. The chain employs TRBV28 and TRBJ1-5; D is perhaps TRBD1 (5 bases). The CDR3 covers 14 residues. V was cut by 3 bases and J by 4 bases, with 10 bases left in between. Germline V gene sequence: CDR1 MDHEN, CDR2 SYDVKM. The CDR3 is CASSFVQENQPQHF. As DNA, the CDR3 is TGTGCCAGCAGTTTTGTACAGGAGAATCAGCCCCAGCATTTT. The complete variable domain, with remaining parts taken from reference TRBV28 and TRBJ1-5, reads DVKVTQSSRYLVKRTGEKVFLECVQDMDHENMFWYRQDPGLGLRLIYFSYDVKMKEKGDIPEGYSVSREKKERFSLILESASTNQTSMYLCASSFVQENQPQHFGDGTRLSIL.

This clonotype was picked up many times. The CDR3 loop is CASSFGSISEAFF. CDR3 in DNA: TGTGCCAGCAGTTTTGGGAGCATTAGTGAAGCTTTCTTT. The rearrangement uses TRBV28 and TRBJ1-1, with D hard to call. The CDR3 spans 13 residues. The V and J ends lost 3 bases and 7 bases respectively, with 12 bases between them. Germline values: CDR1 MDHEN, CDR2 SYDVKM.

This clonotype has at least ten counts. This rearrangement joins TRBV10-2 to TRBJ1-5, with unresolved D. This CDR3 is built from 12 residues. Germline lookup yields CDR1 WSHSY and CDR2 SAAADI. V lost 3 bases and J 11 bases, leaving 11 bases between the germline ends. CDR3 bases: TGCGCCAGCAGTGAAGTCCCCCAGGCCCAGCATTTT. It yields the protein CASSEVPQAQHF.

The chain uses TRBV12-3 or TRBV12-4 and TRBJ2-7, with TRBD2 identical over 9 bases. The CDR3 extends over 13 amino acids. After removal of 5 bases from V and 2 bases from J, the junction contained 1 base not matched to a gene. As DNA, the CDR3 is TGTGCCAGCAGTCGACTAGCGGCCTACGAGCAGTACTTC. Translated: CASSRLAAYEQYF.

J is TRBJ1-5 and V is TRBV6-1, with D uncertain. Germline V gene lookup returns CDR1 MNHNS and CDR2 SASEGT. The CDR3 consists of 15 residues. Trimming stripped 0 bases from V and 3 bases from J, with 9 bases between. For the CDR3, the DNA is TGTGCCAGCAGTGAAGCGCAAGCGTACAATCAGCCCCAGCATTTT. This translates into CASSEAQAYNQPQHF.

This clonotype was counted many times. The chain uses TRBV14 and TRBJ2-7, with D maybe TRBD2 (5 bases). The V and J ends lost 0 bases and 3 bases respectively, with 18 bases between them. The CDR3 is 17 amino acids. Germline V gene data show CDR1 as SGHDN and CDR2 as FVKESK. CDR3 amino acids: CASSQDPISGPHYEQYF. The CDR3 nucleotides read TGTGCCAGCAGCCAAGACCCGATAAGCGGCCCACACTACGAGCAGTACTTC.

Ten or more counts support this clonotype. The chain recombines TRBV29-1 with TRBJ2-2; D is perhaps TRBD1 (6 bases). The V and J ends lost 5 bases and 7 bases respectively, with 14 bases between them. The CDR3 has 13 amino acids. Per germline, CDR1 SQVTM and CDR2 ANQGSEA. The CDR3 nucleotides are TGCAGCGTTCGTGTGGGGGCAGTCGGGGAGCTGTTTTTT. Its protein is CSVRVGAVGELFF.

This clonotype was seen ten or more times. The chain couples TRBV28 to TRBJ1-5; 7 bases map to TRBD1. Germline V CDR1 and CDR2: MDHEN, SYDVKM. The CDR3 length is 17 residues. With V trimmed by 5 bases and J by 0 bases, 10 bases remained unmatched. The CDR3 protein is CASSHDRARDSNQPQHF. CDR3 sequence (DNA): TGTGCCAGCAGTCACGACAGGGCGAGGGATAGCAATCAGCCCCAGCATTTT.

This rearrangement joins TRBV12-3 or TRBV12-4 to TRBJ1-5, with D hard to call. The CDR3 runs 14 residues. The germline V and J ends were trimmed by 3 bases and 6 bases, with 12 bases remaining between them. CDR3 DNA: TGTGCCAGCAGTTTTCGTAGGGAAGGTCAGCCCCAGCATTTT. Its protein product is CASSFRREGQPQHF.